Following are 18 T cell receptor beta chains from one sample sequenced in a study of human T cells and chemical hapten exposure. TCRdb re-called the RACE reads with MiXCR, one entry per CDR3 protein. The data contain 180,000 or so distinct CDR3 sequences, more than 12% of them seen just once; the ten biggest clones take up approximately 1.5%. Time point here: patch test 1, 2 weeks after DPC sensitization. Treatment of the sample: therapeutic diphenylcyclopropenone sensitization with weekly scalp DPC. Sequencing used whole blood, obtained in connection with sensitization to the hapten diphenylcyclopropenone (DPC). The receptors were gathered from a woman in her twenties or thirties with alopecia areata. Some clones in this sample may be carry-over from other donors' samples.

The V and J genes are TRBV12-3 or TRBV12-4 and TRBJ1-1; D might be TRBD1 (5 bases). The V and J ends lost 2 bases and 1 base respectively, with 8 bases between them. CDR3 length: 14 amino acids. Here the CDR3 DNA reads TGTGCCAGCAGTTTAAGCGGGGCGAACACTGAAGCTTTCTTT. Residues: CASSLSGANTEAFF.

The rearrangement joins TRBV20-1 to TRBJ1-2; D might be TRBD1 (5 bases). This CDR3 has 14 residues. Looked up from germline, CDR1 is DFQATT and CDR2 is SNEGSKA (reference sequence). V shed 5 bases and J shed 2 bases, with 15 bases lying between them. The CDR3 protein is CSAATGTVNYGYTF. The CDR3 DNA follows: TGCAGTGCTGCAACCGGGACGGTGAACTATGGCTACACCTTC.

This chain connects TRBV20-1 to TRBJ2-3; 9 bases are a match to TRBD2. Germline CDR1 reads DFQATT; CDR2 reads SNEGSKA (reference sequence). With V trimmed by 4 bases and J by 0 bases, 8 bases remained unmatched. The CDR3 runs 16 residues. The CDR3, as DNA: TGCAGTGCTACCGGGACTAGCAGTATTAGCACAGATACGCAGTATTTT. Protein: CSATGTSSISTDTQYF.

This clonotype came up a few times. V and J are TRBV11-2 and TRBJ1-5; a possible D gene is TRBD1 (5 bases). V lost 6 bases and J lost 2, with 8 bases in between. The CDR3 runs to 13 residues. Germline V CDR1 and CDR2: SGHAT, FQNNGV. The CDR3 nucleotides are TGTGCCAGCAGGGGGGAGGGCAATCAGCCCCAGCATTTT. It encodes CASRGEGNQPQHF.

This clonotype was detected a few times. The CDR3 is CASSRGGAGTEAFF. The CDR3 DNA sequence: TGTGCCAGCAGTCGTGGGGGGGCGGGCACTGAAGCTTTCTTT. The gene calls are TRBV28 and TRBJ1-1, with D tentatively TRBD1 (6 bases). CDR3 length: 14 residues. V lost 5 bases, J lost 4 bases, and 14 bases lay in between. Germline values: CDR1 MDHEN, CDR2 SYDVKM.

In this sample, this clonotype turned up many times. The chain carries TRBV12-3 or TRBV12-4 and TRBJ2-1; 9 nucleotides line up with TRBD2. The CDR3 is 14 amino acids. Trimming cost V 3 bases and J 6 bases; bases outside gene matches: 3. As DNA, the CDR3 is TGTGCCAGCAGTTTCCTAGCGGGAATCAATGAGCAGTTCTTC. Translation gives CASSFLAGINEQFF.

The sample holds many counts of this clonotype. The rearrangement joins TRBV4-1 to TRBJ2-5; 8 bases are a match to TRBD2. V was clipped by 0 bases and J by 5 bases; unmatched bases: 5. Germline V gene sequence: CDR1 MGHRA, CDR2 YSYEKL. The CDR3 loop spans 15 amino acids. CDR3 nucleotide sequence: TGCGCCAGCAGCCAAGACTGGCGGGGGGAGGAGACCCAGTACTTC. It codes for CASSQDWRGEETQYF.

This rearrangement joins TRBV18 to TRBJ1-1; TRBD1 matches 8 bases. This CDR3 is built from 13 residues. Losses at the gene ends were 3 bases for V and 8 bases for J; bases not matched to a gene: 5. The V gene's germline CDR1 is KGHSH and CDR2 LQKENI. This CDR3 reads CASSPGQAPEAFF. In DNA form, the CDR3 reads TGTGCCAGCTCACCGGGACAGGCCCCGGAAGCTTTCTTT.

V usage is TRBV19 and J usage is TRBJ2-6; D possibly matches TRBD1 or TRBD2 (5 bases each). The CDR3 runs 16 residues. Trimming removed 5 bases from V and 0 bases from J, with 11 bases in between. Germline V gene sequence: CDR1 LNHDA, CDR2 SQIVND (reference sequence). The CDR3 DNA reads TGTGCCAGTAGTTTCCGGGGCTTCTCTGGGGCCAACGTCCTGACTTTC. Its protein product is CASSFRGFSGANVLTF.

This chain joins TRBV3-1 and TRBJ1-2; TRBD1 might be the D (6 bases). Germline values: CDR1 LGHDT, CDR2 YNNKEL (reference sequence). The CDR3 is made up of 16 amino acids. V lost 4 bases, J lost 4 bases, and 19 bases lay in between. The CDR3 loop reads CASSLGYRVDGYGYTF. In nucleotides, the CDR3 is TGTGCCAGCAGCCTGGGGTACAGGGTAGATGGCTATGGCTACACCTTC.

A few counts support this clonotype. The J gene is TRBJ1-1, the V gene TRBV27; no firm D call. V was cut by 4 bases and J by 2 bases, with 11 bases left in between. Germline CDR1 reads MNHEY; CDR2 reads SMNVEV (reference sequence). This CDR3 region has 14 residues. This chain's CDR3 is CASSYLAGNTEAFF. The CDR3 DNA follows: TGTGCCAGCAGTTATCTGGCAGGTAACACTGAAGCTTTCTTT.

This chain uses TRBV7-9 with TRBJ2-1; no firm D call. The V gene lost 5 bases and the J gene lost 0 bases, with 8 bases spanning the gap. CDR3 length: 14 amino acids. Per the germline V gene, CDR1 is SEHNR and CDR2 is FQNEAQ (reference sequence). The CDR3 DNA reads as TGTGCCAGCAGCCCCCTCAGCTCCTACAATGAGCAGTTCTTC. This encodes CASSPLSSYNEQFF.

This clonotype was found a few times. The chain links TRBV29-1 to TRBJ1-2; D unclear. Trimming removed 4 bases from V and 8 bases from J, with 8 bases in between. This CDR3 contains 10 residues. Per germline, CDR1 SQVTM and CDR2 ANQGSEA. The CDR3 nucleotides read TGCAGCGTTGTGGACGGGGGCTACACCTTC. Translating it yields CSVVDGGYTF.

This clonotype was counted many times. DNA of the CDR3: TGTGCCAGCAGTGTTACTAGCGGGCAGTTCTTC. Translating it yields CASSVTSGQFF. This chain joins TRBV2 and TRBJ2-1, with 8 bases identical to TRBD2. The CDR3 extends over 11 amino acids. The V gene end was trimmed by 4 bases and the J gene end by 12 bases; junction bases not matched to a gene: 2. Germline V lookup: CDR1 SNHLY, CDR2 FYNNEI.

In its sample, this clonotype was seen many times. This chain links TRBV11-3 with TRBJ2-7, with unresolved D. Germline-derived CDR1 and CDR2 are SGHNT and YENEEA. Trimming took off 1 base at V and 3 bases at J, with 7 bases between the two ends. This CDR3 contains 13 residues. This CDR3 is CASSLADFYEQYF. Here the CDR3 DNA reads TGTGCCAGCAGCTTAGCAGATTTCTACGAGCAGTACTTC.

This clonotype was found a few times. The chain carries TRBV14 and TRBJ2-1; D call uncertain. The CDR3 has 15 residues. Germline lookup yields CDR1 SGHDN and CDR2 FVKESK. V lost 6 bases and J lost 5, with 17 bases in between. CDR3 DNA sequence: TGTGCCAGCAGTCTACCCGGGTCTACTCACAATGAGCAGTTCTTC. Its protein product is CASSLPGSTHNEQFF.

This clonotype was recorded a few times. The chain recombines TRBV7-2 with TRBJ1-1, with D possibly matching TRBD1 (6 bases). The germline V gene encodes CDR1 SGHTA and CDR2 FQGNSA. V lost 4 bases to trimming and J lost 1 base, with 7 bases between them. CDR3 length equals 13 residues. CDR3 DNA sequence: TGTGCCAGCAGCTGGGACAAGAACACTGAAGCTTTCTTT. It translates to CASSWDKNTEAFF.

This clonotype was counted between two and nine times. This chain joins TRBV2 and TRBJ1-6, with D perhaps matching TRBD1 (5 bases). Germline CDR1 and CDR2: SNHLY and FYNNEI. This CDR3 contains 15 residues. Trimming left V 5 bases short and J 4 bases short, with 12 bases between. The CDR3 region has the DNA TGTGCCAGCAGTAAAGGACACCCTTATAATTCACCCCTCCACTTT. Its translation: CASSKGHPYNSPLHF.